These 27 T cell receptor beta chains came from one sample sequenced in a study of T cells in Graves' hyperthyroidism and ophthalmopathy. What was amplified from RNA transcripts were TCR beta CDR3 regions. A set of HTBI primers served as the primers for a first-round RT-PCR of the TCR CDR3. TCRdb independently ran MiXCR on the multiplex PCR reads; one entry per CDR3 protein. The repertoire holds some 800,000 distinct CDR3 sequences, around 39% seen once, with 8% to 9% in the top ten. The sequenced material came from blood. The receptor source for this set is a man in his late teens or twenties with Graves' hyperthyroidism.

In its sample, this clonotype was seen many times. The V and J genes are TRBV2 and TRBJ1-6; no definite D call. The CDR3 consists of 17 residues. Germline CDR1 SNHLY, CDR2 FYNNEI. The V and J ends lost 6 bases and 7 bases respectively, with 22 bases between them. For the CDR3, the DNA is TGTGCCAGCAGGCTTACCCCGGCCAGTCCGGTGAATTCACCCCTCCACTTT. Its protein product is CASRLTPASPVNSPLHF. Full variable domain (remainder filled in from reference TRBV2 and TRBJ1-6): EPEVTQTPSHQVTQMGQEVILRCVPISNHLYFYWYRQILGQKVEFLVSFYNNEISEKSEIFDDQFSVERPDGSNFTLKIRSTKLEDSAMYFCASRLTPASPVNSPLHFGNGTRLTVT.

This clonotype showed up many times. The chain links TRBV12-3 or TRBV12-4 to TRBJ2-7; D ambiguous. The ends were cut back, 3 bases at V and 2 bases at J, with 8 bases in the middle. The CDR3 length is 13 residues. CDR3 sequence: CASSFGLAYEQYF. The CDR3 coding sequence is TGTGCCAGCAGTTTCGGGCTAGCCTACGAGCAGTACTTC.

This clonotype was seen ten or more times. In DNA form, the CDR3 reads TGTGCCAGCAGTGAAGACGGGCTCAACGGCGGGGAGCTGTTTTTT. Protein sequence: CASSEDGLNGGELFF. The V call is TRBV2, the J call TRBJ2-2; D not resolved. This CDR3 region has 15 residues. V lost 1 base and J 7 bases, leaving 13 bases between the germline ends. The germline V gene has CDR1 SNHLY and CDR2 FYNNEI. The full variable domain, with the rest looked up from reference TRBV2 and TRBJ2-2, is EPEVTQTPSHQVTQMGQEVILRCVPISNHLYFYWYRQILGQKVEFLVSFYNNEISEKSEIFDDQFSVERPDGSNFTLKIRSTKLEDSAMYFCASSEDGLNGGELFFGEGSRLTVL.

V is TRBV20-1 and J is TRBJ1-1; 8 bases are a match to TRBD1. The ends lost 2 bases at V and 5 bases at J; junction bases unmatched: 10. The CDR3 runs 15 residues. Germline V CDR1 and CDR2: DFQATT, SNEGSKA (reference sequence). The CDR3 protein is CSARRFGQGGTEAFF. In nucleotides, the CDR3 is TGCAGTGCTAGACGTTTCGGACAGGGCGGAACTGAAGCTTTCTTT.

This clonotype was detected a few times. The J gene is TRBJ1-4, the V gene TRBV5-4, with 7 bases identical to TRBD1. This CDR3 has 14 residues. Germline assignment: CDR1 SGHNT and CDR2 YYREEE (reference sequence). V was pared by 3 bases and J by 5 bases, with 4 bases of the junction left unmatched. CDR3 DNA sequence: TGTGCCAGCAGCTGGACAGGTCAGAATGAAAAACTGTTTTTT. Protein sequence: CASSWTGQNEKLFF.

This clonotype appeared many times. V and J are TRBV7-2 and TRBJ1-4, with TRBD1 identical over 9 bases. The junction had 4 bases not matched to a gene; V was cut back by 5 bases and J by 6 bases. The germline CDR1 and CDR2 sequences are SGHTA and FQGNSA. This CDR3 region has 14 residues. Written as DNA, the CDR3 is TGTGCCAGCAGCCCGGACAGGGGACATGAAAAACTGTTTTTT. Protein product: CASSPDRGHEKLFF.

This clonotype appeared many times. V and J are TRBV7-2 and TRBJ2-6; D gene uncertain. CDR1 and CDR2 from the germline V gene are SGHTA and FQGNSA. This CDR3 contains 14 residues. Trimming cost V 1 base and J 8 bases, with 9 bases left between them. CDR3 in DNA: TGTGCCAGCAGCTTAGGGGCGTCCTCCAACGTCCTGACTTTC. This codes for CASSLGASSNVLTF.

The chain recombines TRBV6-5 with TRBJ2-6; TRBD1 matches at 8 bases. This CDR3 has 16 residues. Germline lookup yields CDR1 MNHEY and CDR2 SVGAGI. V shed 4 bases, J shed 0 bases, and the junction held 2 bases outside the gene matches. CDR3 loop: CASSLTGGSGANVLTF. In DNA, the CDR3 is TGTGCCAGCAGTTTAACAGGGGGCTCTGGGGCCAACGTCCTGACTTTC.

The gene calls are TRBV7-8 and TRBJ2-7, with 7 nucleotides matching TRBD2. CDR3 length: 13 amino acids. V lost 3 bases to trimming and J lost 6 bases; unmatched junction nucleotides: 5. CDR1 SGHVS and CDR2 FQNEAQ come from the germline V gene. The CDR3 region is CASSLGGESEQYF. The CDR3 DNA follows: TGTGCCAGCAGCTTGGGGGGGGAGTCCGAGCAGTACTTC.

V is TRBV12-3 or TRBV12-4 and J is TRBJ1-5; D is possibly TRBD1 (5 bases). The CDR3 totals 15 residues. V was cut by 8 bases and J by 6 bases, with 20 bases left in between. The DNA for the CDR3 is TGTGCCAGCGCTACCTTCAGGGAAGCAGGTCAGCCCCAGCATTTT. Its protein product is CASATFREAGQPQHF.

This clonotype showed up just a few times. This chain links TRBV6-2 or TRBV6-3 with TRBJ1-1, with D unclear. V lost 2 bases, J lost 4 bases, and 8 bases lay in between. The germline CDR1 and CDR2 sequences are MNHEY and SVGEGT. The CDR3 loop spans 13 amino acids. Here the CDR3 reads CASSYAEITEAFF. In nucleotides, the CDR3 is TGTGCCAGCAGTTACGCAGAGATCACTGAAGCTTTCTTT.

Concerning this clonotype: A much larger clone differs by one base, so this may be a read error. V gene TRBV7-9 combines with J gene TRBJ2-2, with a tentative D call TRBD2 (5 bases). The CDR3 spans 15 residues. Looked up from germline, CDR1 is SEHNR and CDR2 is FQNEAQ (reference sequence). The CDR3 DNA sequence: TGTGCCAACAGCTTAGAACCAGCGGACACCGGGGAGCTGTTTTTT. Translated, it gives CANSLEPADTGELFF.

Of note for this clonotype: This could be a read error, since a much larger clone is one nucleotide away. This rearrangement joins TRBV2 to TRBJ2-5; 9 nucleotides align to TRBD2. Unmatched junction bases numbered 11, after V lost 6 bases and J lost 3 bases. CDR3 length equals 16 residues. CDR1 is SNHLY, CDR2 FYNNEI, per germline. The CDR3 loop is CASSYGAGGPEETQYF. CDR3 in DNA: TGTGCCAGCAGCTACGGGGCGGGAGGGCCGGAAGAGACCCAGTACTTC.

This clonotype was detected many times. Compared with germline, one end of the junction differs, possibly owing to a read error. The rearrangement uses TRBV5-1 and TRBJ2-2; D may be TRBD1 (6 bases). The CDR3 totals 14 residues. CDR1 and CDR2 from the germline V gene are SGHRS and YFSETQ. CDR3 in amino acids: CASRDRTNTGELFF. The DNA of the CDR3 is TGTGCCAGCAGAGACAGGACGAACACCGGGGAGCTGTTTTTT.

The V and J genes are TRBV5-1 and TRBJ1-4; D unclear. CDR3 length equals 16 residues. CDR1 SGHRS and CDR2 YFSETQ come from the germline V gene. The V end lost 0 bases, the J end lost 2 bases, and 11 bases lay between the germline ends. CDR3 sequence reads: CASSLAQDGTNEKLFF. In nucleotides, the CDR3 is TGCGCCAGCAGCTTGGCCCAAGACGGGACTAATGAAAAACTGTTTTTT. Supplemented by reference TRBV5-1 and TRBJ1-4, the full variable domain reads KAGVTQTPRYLIKTRGQQVTLSCSPISGHRSVSWYQQTPGQGLQFLFEYFSETQRNKGNFPGRFSGRQFSNSRSEMNVSTLELGDSALYLCASSLAQDGTNEKLFFGSGTQLSVL.

This clonotype has just a few counts. CDR3 DNA sequence: TGTGCCTCCGATCCTACGGTGGTCACTGAAGCTTTCTTT. The encoded protein is CASDPTVVTEAFF. V is TRBV30 and J is TRBJ1-1; D not resolved. Trimming left V 7 bases short and J 4 bases short, with 16 bases between. Germline V gives CDR1 GTSNPN, CDR2 SVGIG (reference sequence). The CDR3 runs to 13 residues.

J is TRBJ1-1 and V is TRBV7-2; D is possibly TRBD1 (5 bases). The CDR3 runs 15 residues. Trimming left V 5 bases short and J 5 bases short, with 18 bases between. CDR1 SGHTA and CDR2 FQGNSA come from the germline V gene. The CDR3 spells CASSKAGTVGTEAFF. CDR3 bases: TGTGCCAGCAGCAAAGCCGGGACCGTGGGGACTGAAGCTTTCTTT.

This clonotype was detected many times. The genes are TRBV25-1 and TRBJ1-4; D perhaps matches TRBD1 (6 bases). This CDR3 region has 15 residues. Per germline, CDR1 MGHDK and CDR2 SYGVNS. Trimming took off 4 bases at V and 8 bases at J, with 17 bases between the two ends. The DNA of the CDR3 is TGTGCCAGCAGTGTTTGGTCAGGGGTAAAGGAAAAACTGTTTTTT. This encodes CASSVWSGVKEKLFF.

This chain links TRBV6-5 with TRBJ2-7; TRBD1 matches at 7 bases. CDR3 length: 13 amino acids. The ends lost 4 bases at V and 6 bases at J; junction bases unmatched: 6. Germline V gives CDR1 MNHEY, CDR2 SVGAGI. CDR3 in DNA: TGTGCCAGCAGTTTAGCCGACAGGGCCGAGCAGTACTTC. This gives the protein CASSLADRAEQYF.

Concerning this clonotype itself: One junction end disagrees with the germline gene, perhaps due to a read error. The chain carries TRBV14 and TRBJ2-7, with a tentative D call TRBD1 (5 bases). The germline gives CDR1 SGHDN, CDR2 FVKESK. This CDR3 is built from 15 residues. This chain's CDR3 is CASSGPFMDTHEQHF. In DNA form, the CDR3 reads TGTGCCAGCAGCGGGCCCTTTATGGACACCCACGAGCAGCACTTC. The full variable domain, with the rest looked up from reference TRBV14 and TRBJ2-7, is EAGVTQFPSHSVIEKGQTVTLRCDPISGHDNLYWYRRVMGKEIKFLLHFVKESKQDESGMPNNRFLAERTGGTYSTLKVQPAELEDSGVYFCASSGPFMDTHEQHFGPGTRLTVT.

This rearrangement joins TRBV6-1 to TRBJ1-2; the D gene is possibly TRBD1 (5 bases). The CDR3 runs 17 residues. V shed 5 bases and J shed 8 bases, with 27 bases lying between them. Germline lookup yields CDR1 MNHNS and CDR2 SASEGT. The CDR3 DNA follows: TGTGCCAGCAGTTACTACGGACATCAGGCACGGGTGGAGGGCTACACCTTC. Translation gives CASSYYGHQARVEGYTF.

This clonotype was counted between two and nine times. V and J are TRBV12-3 or TRBV12-4 and TRBJ1-4; weak D call: TRBD1 (5 bases). The V end was cut by 1 base, the J end by 8 bases, with 17 bases between. The CDR3 has 16 amino acids. For the CDR3, the DNA is TGTGCCAGCAGTTTAGAGGGGCAGGGATTAAACGAAAAACTGTTTTTT. It codes for CASSLEGQGLNEKLFF.

V gene TRBV6-6 combines with J gene TRBJ2-5; TRBD2 might be the D (5 bases). There are 14 residues in the CDR3. Germline V gene data show CDR1 as MNHNY and CDR2 as SVGAGI (reference sequence). Trimming took off 6 bases at V and 1 base at J, with 12 bases between the two ends. The CDR3 loop reads CASSLSEVQETQYF. The CDR3 DNA reads TGTGCCAGCAGCCTCTCGGAGGTCCAAGAGACCCAGTACTTC.

This clonotype came up a few times. The chain links TRBV7-9 to TRBJ1-2, with a tentative D call TRBD1 (5 bases). The germline gives CDR1 SEHNR, CDR2 FQNEAQ (reference sequence). Trimming cost V 8 bases and J 8 bases, with 12 bases left between them. This CDR3 comprises 11 residues. CDR3 residues: CASAGLGGYTF. DNA of the CDR3: TGTGCCAGCGCGGGACTGGGGGGCTACACCTTC.

There are a few counts of this clonotype. V and J are TRBV5-1 and TRBJ2-7; no clear D. Trimming stripped 0 bases from V and 3 bases from J, with 7 bases between. Germline CDR1 is SGHRS and CDR2 is YFSETQ. The CDR3 consists of 13 residues. The CDR3 DNA is TGCGCCAGCAGCTTGGAACTGGACTACGAGCAGTACTTC. Translation: CASSLELDYEQYF. Full variable domain (remainder filled in from reference TRBV5-1 and TRBJ2-7): KAGVTQTPRYLIKTRGQQVTLSCSPISGHRSVSWYQQTPGQGLQFLFEYFSETQRNKGNFPGRFSGRQFSNSRSEMNVSTLELGDSALYLCASSLELDYEQYFGPGTRLTVT.

The chain combines TRBV2 with TRBJ2-5, with no clear D. The germline V gene encodes CDR1 SNHLY and CDR2 FYNNEI. V was shortened by 6 bases and J by 7 bases, with 9 bases between the two germline ends. The CDR3 is 11 residues long. CDR3 sequence reads: CASSDDGTQYF. As DNA, the CDR3 is TGTGCCAGCAGCGACGATGGGACCCAGTACTTC.

This clonotype was detected once. A read error may explain this, as a much larger clone is one base away. J is TRBJ1-2 and V is TRBV29-1, with D hard to call. This CDR3 comprises 13 residues. Germline V gene sequence: CDR1 SQVTM, CDR2 ANQGSEA. Trimming cost V 7 bases and J 3 bases, with 15 bases left between them. The CDR3 bases are TGCAGCGCGTTTGTGGGTCAGGACTATGGCTACACCTTC. Encoded protein: CSAFVGQDYGYTF.